This TCR beta chain was profiled in a study of blood T cell repertoires in COVID-19. Germline loops: CDR1 SGHRS, CDR2 YFSETQ. The V segment lost 2 bases and the J segment 2 bases; nucleotides outside the gene matches: 1. This CDR3 region has 14 residues. In the original workflow: Estimation of nucleated cell counts relied on the amplification of reference gene primers. Produced via immunoSEQ multiplex PCR; TCRdb's table is partial and in-frame only. The DNA gave D and trimming, while V, J and clone size come from that table. The profile shows approximately 190,000 clones, approximately 90% of them singletons.

This chain uses TRBV5-1 with TRBJ1-3; TRBD1 aligns across 7 bases. This receptor was identified in a man in his forties or fifties with active or convalescent COVID-19. The sequenced sample consisted of peripheral blood. The DNA for the CDR3 is TGCGCCAGCAGCTTAGGGACAGCTGGAAACACCATATATTTT. Protein: CASSLGTAGNTIYF.